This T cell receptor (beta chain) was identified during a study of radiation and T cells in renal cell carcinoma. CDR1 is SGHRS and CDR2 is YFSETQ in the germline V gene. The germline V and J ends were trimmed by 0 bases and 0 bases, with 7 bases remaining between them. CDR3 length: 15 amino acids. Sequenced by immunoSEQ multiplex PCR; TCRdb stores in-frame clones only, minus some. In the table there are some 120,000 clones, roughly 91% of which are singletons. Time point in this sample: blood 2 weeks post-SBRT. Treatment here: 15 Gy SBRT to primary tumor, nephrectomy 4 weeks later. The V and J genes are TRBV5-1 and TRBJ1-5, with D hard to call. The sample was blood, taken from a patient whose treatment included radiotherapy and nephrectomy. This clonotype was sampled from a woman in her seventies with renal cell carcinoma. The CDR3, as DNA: TGCGCCAGCAGCTTGGGTGAGAGTAGCAATCAGCCCCAGCATTTT. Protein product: CASSLGESSNQPQHF. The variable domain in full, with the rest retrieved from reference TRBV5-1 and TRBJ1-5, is KAGVTQTPRYLIKTRGQQVTLSCSPISGHRSVSWYQQTPGQGLQFLFEYFSETQRNKGNFPGRFSGRQFSNSRSEMNVSTLELGDSALYLCASSLGESSNQPQHFGDGTRLSIL.